This is a list of T cell receptor beta chains from one sample in a study of identical twins. MiXCR, applied by TCRdb to the 5' RACE reads, yields one record per CDR3 protein. Among roughly 630,000 distinct CDR3 sequences listed, around 7.5% were seen once. These same data were also listed under a study on yellow fever vaccine responses in identical twins.

The sequencing sample was made of PBMCs. These receptors all stem from a woman under 30 in good health. Both conserved end residues are part of each CDR3. Each record gives: CDR3 protein, CDR3 DNA, V gene, J gene, clone size, D gene. A D gene is named only where the DNA matches it firmly. Clone size is stated in some rows and not others, as once, few, many or a class when expanded.

CDR3 protein: CSVGHNEQFF
CDR3 DNA: TGCAGCGTGGGCCACAATGAGCAGTTCTTC
V gene: TRBV29-1
J gene: TRBJ2-1
clone size: many
D gene: -

CDR3 protein: CASSLDHTGELFF
CDR3 DNA: TGCGCCAGCAGCTTGGATCACACCGGGGAGCTGTTTTTT
V gene: TRBV5-1
J gene: TRBJ2-2
clone size: many
D gene: -

CDR3 protein: CASSRTGGGALYNEQFF
CDR3 DNA: TGCGCCAGCAGCCGAACAGGGGGGGGCGCTTTGTACAATGAGCAGTTCTTC
V gene: TRBV4-1
J gene: TRBJ2-1
clone size: -
D gene: -

CDR3 protein: CASSESTGQPQHF
CDR3 DNA: TGCGCCAGCAGTGAGTCGACGGGACAGCCCCAGCATTTT
V gene: TRBV10-2
J gene: TRBJ1-5
clone size: -
D gene: -

CDR3 protein: CASSNRDVVYGYTF
CDR3 DNA: TGTGCCAGCAGTAACCGGGATGTCGTCTATGGCTACACCTTC
V gene: TRBV28
J gene: TRBJ1-2
clone size: many
D gene: -

CDR3 protein: CASSQEGQALTGELFF
CDR3 DNA: TGTGCCAGCAGCCAAGAAGGTCAGGCTCTCACCGGGGAGCTGTTTTTT
V gene: TRBV3-1
J gene: TRBJ2-2
clone size: -
D gene: -

CDR3 protein: CASSSGTGRHGYTF
CDR3 DNA: TGTGCCAGCAGCTCCGGGACAGGGCGGCATGGCTACACCTTC
V gene: TRBV7-2
J gene: TRBJ1-2
clone size: many
D gene: TRBD1

CDR3 protein: CASSVEAGTVPLSGANVLTF
CDR3 DNA: TGTGCCAGCAGTGTAGAAGCCGGGACAGTGCCTCTCTCTGGGGCCAACGTCCTGACTTTC
V gene: TRBV2
J gene: TRBJ2-6
clone size: few
D gene: TRBD1

CDR3 protein: CASSLERGTKSSYEQYF
CDR3 DNA: TGCGCCAGCAGCTTGGAAAGGGGGACTAAGAGCTCCTACGAGCAGTACTTC
V gene: TRBV5-1
J gene: TRBJ2-7
clone size: few
D gene: -

CDR3 protein: CASSQVWVRGPSSYNEQFF
CDR3 DNA: TGCGCCAGCAGCCAAGTGTGGGTCAGGGGGCCAAGCTCCTACAATGAGCAGTTCTTC
V gene: TRBV4-1
J gene: TRBJ2-1
clone size: many
D gene: TRBD1

CDR3 protein: CASSQEEGTGVSYEQYF
CDR3 DNA: TGCGCCAGCAGCCAAGAGGAGGGGACAGGGGTCTCCTACGAGCAGTACTTC
V gene: TRBV4-1
J gene: TRBJ2-7
clone size: few
D gene: TRBD1

CDR3 protein: CAIRNSGPQAGNEQFF
CDR3 DNA: TGTGCCATCAGGAACTCGGGACCCCAAGCGGGGAATGAGCAGTTCTTC
V gene: TRBV10-3
J gene: TRBJ2-1
clone size: -
D gene: TRBD2

CDR3 protein: CASSPGGIRDGYTF
CDR3 DNA: TGTGCCAGCAGCCCCGGGGGGATACGAGATGGCTACACCTTC
V gene: TRBV5-5
J gene: TRBJ1-2
clone size: many
D gene: -

CDR3 protein: CASSIQRGSTDTQYF
CDR3 DNA: TGTGCCAGCAGCATCCAGCGGGGTAGCACAGATACGCAGTATTTT
V gene: TRBV7-2
J gene: TRBJ2-3
clone size: many
D gene: TRBD2

CDR3 protein: CASSFFSGELFF
CDR3 DNA: TGTGCCAGCAGTTTTTTCTCCGGGGAGCTGTTTTTT
V gene: TRBV12-3/TRBV12-4
J gene: TRBJ2-2
clone size: few
D gene: -

CDR3 protein: CASSQALGASGLYEQYF
CDR3 DNA: TGTGCCAGCAGCCAGGCCCTTGGGGCTAGCGGCCTCTACGAGCAGTACTTC
V gene: TRBV4-2
J gene: TRBJ2-7
clone size: -
D gene: TRBD2

CDR3 protein: CAISDWGSGDSEAFF
CDR3 DNA: TGTGCCATCAGTGATTGGGGGTCCGGAGACTCTGAAGCTTTCTTT
V gene: TRBV10-3
J gene: TRBJ1-1
clone size: few
D gene: -

CDR3 protein: CASSELWPVRLERGYTF
CDR3 DNA: TGTGCCAGCAGTGAACTATGGCCAGTTCGACTTGAGCGTGGCTACACCTTC
V gene: TRBV6-1
J gene: TRBJ1-2
clone size: many
D gene: -

CDR3 protein: CSVGQTSYNEQFF
CDR3 DNA: TGCAGTGTGGGGCAGACTTCCTACAATGAGCAGTTCTTC
V gene: TRBV20-1
J gene: TRBJ2-1
clone size: many
D gene: -

CDR3 protein: CASSLNRVTDTQYF
CDR3 DNA: TGTGCCAGCAGCTTAAATCGGGTCACAGATACGCAGTATTTT
V gene: TRBV13
J gene: TRBJ2-3
clone size: -
D gene: -

CDR3 protein: CASSQVQRGPFNTQYF
CDR3 DNA: TGCGCCAGCAGCCAAGTCCAGCGGGGCCCCTTTAATACGCAGTATTTT
V gene: TRBV4-1
J gene: TRBJ2-3
clone size: few
D gene: TRBD2

CDR3 protein: CATSRGAGGSYEQYF
CDR3 DNA: TGTGCCACCAGCAGAGGGGCAGGGGGTTCCTACGAGCAGTACTTC
V gene: TRBV15
J gene: TRBJ2-7
clone size: few
D gene: TRBD1

CDR3 protein: CASSLARLKNSPLHF
CDR3 DNA: TGTGCCAGCAGCTTAGCCCGACTGAAAAATTCACCCCTCCACTTT
V gene: TRBV7-9
J gene: TRBJ1-6
clone size: many
D gene: -

CDR3 protein: CASAPIGGGFQETQYF
CDR3 DNA: TGTGCCTCCGCCCCGATTGGCGGGGGGTTCCAAGAGACCCAGTACTTC
V gene: TRBV15
J gene: TRBJ2-5
clone size: -
D gene: TRBD2

CDR3 protein: CASRPRTARGGILGNQPQHF
CDR3 DNA: TGTGCCAGCAGACCGAGGACAGCCAGGGGTGGGATCCTCGGCAATCAGCCCCAGCATTTT
V gene: TRBV27
J gene: TRBJ1-5
clone size: few
D gene: -

CDR3 protein: CASSPRGDISHHGHTF
CDR3 DNA: TGTGCCAGCAGCCCTAGGGGGGACATTTCCCACCATGGTCACACCTTC
V gene: TRBV7-8
J gene: TRBJ1-2
clone size: -
D gene: -

CDR3 protein: CSAGDPNQPQHF
CDR3 DNA: TGCAGTGCCGGTGATCCCAATCAGCCCCAGCATTTT
V gene: TRBV20-1
J gene: TRBJ1-5
clone size: -
D gene: -

CDR3 protein: CSVEGTGETQYF
CDR3 DNA: TGCAGCGTTGAGGGCACCGGGGAGACCCAGTACTTC
V gene: TRBV29-1
J gene: TRBJ2-5
clone size: -
D gene: -

CDR3 protein: CSAEIAGLDNEQFF
CDR3 DNA: TGCAGTGCTGAGATAGCGGGATTGGACAATGAGCAGTTCTTC
V gene: TRBV20-1
J gene: TRBJ2-1
clone size: -
D gene: TRBD2

CDR3 protein: CSVTDPNIQYF
CDR3 DNA: TGCAGCGTGACGGACCCTAATATTCAGTACTTC
V gene: TRBV29-1
J gene: TRBJ2-4
clone size: many
D gene: -

CDR3 protein: CSARGVSGSPPNEQFF
CDR3 DNA: TGCAGTGCTAGAGGAGTGAGCGGGAGTCCACCCAATGAGCAGTTCTTC
V gene: TRBV20-1
J gene: TRBJ2-1
clone size: few
D gene: TRBD2

CDR3 protein: CASSLDLRQGGSGYTF
CDR3 DNA: TGTGCCAGCAGCTTAGATCTGCGGCAGGGAGGCTCTGGCTACACCTTC
V gene: TRBV11-2
J gene: TRBJ1-2
clone size: many
D gene: -

CDR3 protein: CASCQDRLGELFF
CDR3 DNA: TGTGCCAGCTGCCAAGATCGGCTCGGGGAGCTGTTTTTT
V gene: TRBV3-1
J gene: TRBJ2-2
clone size: -
D gene: -

CDR3 protein: CASSVGQAGDGELFF
CDR3 DNA: TGTGCCAGCAGCGTCGGACAGGCCGGGGACGGGGAGCTGTTTTTT
V gene: TRBV9
J gene: TRBJ2-2
clone size: few
D gene: TRBD1

CDR3 protein: CASGVVETQYF
CDR3 DNA: TGTGCTAGTGGTGTCGTGGAGACCCAGTACTTC
V gene: TRBV12-5
J gene: TRBJ2-5
clone size: many
D gene: -

CDR3 protein: CASSYNWDRGLSTSYNEQFF
CDR3 DNA: TGTGCCAGCAGCTATAATTGGGACAGGGGACTATCTACCTCCTACAATGAGCAGTTCTTC
V gene: TRBV7-6
J gene: TRBJ2-1
clone size: -
D gene: TRBD1

CDR3 protein: CASSLIIISSGNTIYF
CDR3 DNA: TGTGCCAGCAGTTTAATTATTATATCCTCTGGAAACACCATATATTTT
V gene: TRBV12-3/TRBV12-4
J gene: TRBJ1-3
clone size: -
D gene: -

CDR3 protein: CATSDSGTVNTEAFF
CDR3 DNA: TGTGCCACCAGTGATTCCGGGACAGTGAACACTGAAGCTTTCTTT
V gene: TRBV24-1
J gene: TRBJ1-1
clone size: many
D gene: TRBD1

CDR3 protein: CASRRSGGALDTQYF
CDR3 DNA: TGCGCCAGCAGACGTAGCGGGGGGGCCCTCGATACGCAGTATTTT
V gene: TRBV5-1
J gene: TRBJ2-3
clone size: -
D gene: TRBD2

CDR3 protein: CASSYRWAGGSYNEQFF
CDR3 DNA: TGTGCCAGCAGTTACCGGTGGGCAGGGGGCTCCTACAATGAGCAGTTCTTC
V gene: TRBV6-5
J gene: TRBJ2-1
clone size: -
D gene: TRBD1

CDR3 protein: CSVRGLAGGDEQFF
CDR3 DNA: TGCAGCGTTCGGGGACTAGCGGGGGGAGATGAGCAGTTCTTC
V gene: TRBV29-1
J gene: TRBJ2-1
clone size: few
D gene: TRBD2

CDR3 protein: CASSRRQEPSYNEQFF
CDR3 DNA: TGTGCCAGCAGCCGCAGACAGGAACCTAGCTACAATGAGCAGTTCTTC
V gene: TRBV3-1
J gene: TRBJ2-1
clone size: many
D gene: -

CDR3 protein: CASSFGQPQGEQFF
CDR3 DNA: TGCGCCAGCAGCTTCGGACAGCCTCAGGGGGAGCAGTTCTTC
V gene: TRBV5-1
J gene: TRBJ2-1
clone size: many
D gene: -

CDR3 protein: CASSLNRGLSFYEQYF
CDR3 DNA: TGTGCCAGCAGTTTAAACCGGGGGCTAAGTTTCTACGAGCAGTACTTC
V gene: TRBV27
J gene: TRBJ2-7
clone size: -
D gene: -

CDR3 protein: CASSQVPVGPNAHNEQFF
CDR3 DNA: TGCGCCAGCAGCCAAGTGCCCGTCGGACCCAACGCCCACAATGAGCAGTTCTTC
V gene: TRBV4-1
J gene: TRBJ2-1
clone size: -
D gene: -

CDR3 protein: CASSQKGGGTGGNEQFF
CDR3 DNA: TGCGCCAGCAGCCAAAAGGGTGGTGGGACAGGGGGCAATGAGCAGTTCTTC
V gene: TRBV5-1
J gene: TRBJ2-1
clone size: many
D gene: TRBD1

CDR3 protein: CASSSPPPQFF
CDR3 DNA: TGTGCCAGCAGCTCTCCACCCCCCCAGTTCTTC
V gene: TRBV7-9
J gene: TRBJ2-1
clone size: few
D gene: -

CDR3 protein: CATSVASGREETQYF
CDR3 DNA: TGTGCCACCAGTGTGGCTAGCGGGAGGGAAGAGACCCAGTACTTC
V gene: TRBV24-1
J gene: TRBJ2-5
clone size: -
D gene: TRBD2

CDR3 protein: CASSPFRGGSYNEQFF
CDR3 DNA: TGTGCCAGCAGCCCCTTCCGGGGAGGGTCCTACAATGAGCAGTTCTTC
V gene: TRBV12-3/TRBV12-4
J gene: TRBJ2-1
clone size: few
D gene: TRBD2

CDR3 protein: CASSLGYPNKSGANVLTF
CDR3 DNA: TGTGCCAGCAGTTTGGGGTACCCAAATAAGTCTGGGGCCAACGTCCTGACTTTC
V gene: TRBV27
J gene: TRBJ2-6
clone size: -
D gene: -

CDR3 protein: CASSFGGGSFQPQHF
CDR3 DNA: TGTGCCAGCAGTTTTGGGGGAGGTTCGTTTCAGCCCCAGCATTTT
V gene: TRBV12-3/TRBV12-4
J gene: TRBJ1-5
clone size: many
D gene: -

CDR3 protein: CASSLLAGGPWEQFF
CDR3 DNA: TGTGCCAGCAGTTTATTAGCGGGAGGGCCTTGGGAGCAGTTCTTC
V gene: TRBV28
J gene: TRBJ2-1
clone size: many
D gene: TRBD2

CDR3 protein: CASSLRQGVTYEQYF
CDR3 DNA: TGCGCCAGCAGCCTTCGACAGGGGGTGACCTACGAGCAGTACTTC
V gene: TRBV5-1
J gene: TRBJ2-7
clone size: -
D gene: TRBD1

CDR3 protein: CSARDVKTSENQETQYF
CDR3 DNA: TGCAGTGCTAGAGATGTGAAGACTAGCGAGAACCAAGAGACCCAGTACTTC
V gene: TRBV20-1
J gene: TRBJ2-5
clone size: -
D gene: TRBD2